This T cell receptor beta chain stems from a study of human T cells and chemical hapten exposure. This clonotype has a handful of counts. TCRdb reprocessed the RACE reads via MiXCR and lists one record per CDR3 protein. This sample has approximately 50,000 distinct CDR3 sequences, with roughly 10% found just once. As for time point: pre-sensitization, week 0. As to treatment: therapeutic diphenylcyclopropenone sensitization with weekly scalp DPC. The CDR3 runs to 12 residues. Germline-derived CDR1 and CDR2 are DFQATT and SNEGSKA (reference sequence). V gave up 5 bases and J gave up 6 bases, with 11 bases separating them.

The chain joins TRBV20-1 to TRBJ2-1; D is possibly TRBD2 (5 bases). This clonotype was sampled from a woman aged 40-49 years with alopecia areata. Some clones in this sample may be carry-over from other donors' samples. Sequencing used whole blood, obtained in connection with sensitization to the hapten diphenylcyclopropenone (DPC). CDR3 nucleotides: TGCAGTGCTCAGGACTCATTCAATGAGCAGTTCTTC. It encodes CSAQDSFNEQFF.